This T cell receptor (beta chain) stems from a study of blood T cells in healthy people across ages. Notes on the study in general: Getting older went along with TCR beta diversity per million T cells dropping roughly linearly.

As regards this clonotype: Its antigen is currently unknown.

A second PCR, run for roughly 7 to 11 cycles, used a sample-barcoded 5' primer plus a J-beta primer mix. MiXCR was run by TCRdb on the 5' RACE reads, yielding one entry per CDR3 protein. The repertoire holds 750,000 or so distinct CDR3 sequences, with roughly 25% as singletons. In germline, CDR1 is DFQATT, CDR2 SNEGSKA (reference sequence). This CDR3 has 15 residues. Unmatched junction bases numbered 12, after V lost 6 bases and J lost 4 bases. The data also belong to a second study, concerning T cells of mothers and their children. That work adds: M1S, a second-PCR primer, added sample barcodes and 2-4 random nucleotides. Related mother and child pairs showed slightly greater overlap (not significant) than unrelated pairs did.

Sequencing used blood. The TCR originated in a boy younger than 18 in good health. This rearrangement joins TRBV20-1 to TRBJ2-5; 9 bases agree with TRBD1. The CDR3 reads CSAERGTGSGETQYF. The CDR3 DNA follows: TGCAGTGCCGAGCGAGGGACAGGGTCTGGAGAGACCCAGTACTTC.